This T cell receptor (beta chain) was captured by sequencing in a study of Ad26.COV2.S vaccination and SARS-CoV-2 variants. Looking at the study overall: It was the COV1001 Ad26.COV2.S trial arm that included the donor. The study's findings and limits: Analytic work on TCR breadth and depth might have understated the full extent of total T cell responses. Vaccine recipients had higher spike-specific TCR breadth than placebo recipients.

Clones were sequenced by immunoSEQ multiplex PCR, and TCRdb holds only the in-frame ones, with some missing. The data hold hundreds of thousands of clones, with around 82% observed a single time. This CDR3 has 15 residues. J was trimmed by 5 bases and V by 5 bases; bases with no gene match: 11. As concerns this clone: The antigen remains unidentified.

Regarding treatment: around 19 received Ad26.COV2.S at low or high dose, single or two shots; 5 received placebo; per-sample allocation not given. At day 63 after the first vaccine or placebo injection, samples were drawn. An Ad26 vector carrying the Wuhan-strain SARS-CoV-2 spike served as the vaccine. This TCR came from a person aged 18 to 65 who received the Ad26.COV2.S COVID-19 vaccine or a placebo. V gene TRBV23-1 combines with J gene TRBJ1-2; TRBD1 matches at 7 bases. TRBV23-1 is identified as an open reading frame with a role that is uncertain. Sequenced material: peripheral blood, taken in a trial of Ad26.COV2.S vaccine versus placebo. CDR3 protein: CASSLKGTELYGYTF. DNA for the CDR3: TGCGCCAGCAGTTTGAAAGGGACAGAGCTTTATGGCTACACCTTC.